Sequencing of this TCR beta chain was carried out in a study of HIV-infected patients and healthy controls. About 500 ng RNA was reverse transcribed with alpha and beta constant-region primers. Using multiplexing indices, alpha and beta chain libraries were generated apart by chain-specific third strand synthesis. The cDNA received a 5' RACE adapter containing a random hexamer plus an SP2 sequencing primer site. Two random hexamers, added before amplification and joined, formed each molecule's 12-nucleotide barcode. TCRdb reanalysed the 5' RACE reads using MiXCR and keeps one entry per CDR3 protein. The table shows some 8,500 distinct CDR3 sequences, with 8% occurring only once. This clonotype showed up just a few times. Its antigen is currently unknown. No cell fractionation was done, so the repertoire covers all unsorted peripheral blood T cells. The study, taken as a whole, reports: MAIT alpha-chain CDR3s were frequent in healthy controls, depleted in HIV+.

V shed 0 bases and J shed 10 bases, with 11 bases lying between them. The CDR3 is made up of 13 amino acids. The germline gives CDR1 SGDLS, CDR2 YYNGEE. The TCR sequence derives from an adult with HIV infection. The donor label of this sample is uncertain. Sample: blood, taken before antiretroviral therapy. The V call is TRBV9, the J call TRBJ2-1; D is undetermined. CDR3 nucleotides: TGTGCCAGCAGCGTAGCAGCTATTCGGGAGCAGTTCTTC. Encoded protein: CASSVAAIREQFF.